This T cell receptor beta chain was identified in a study of blood T cells in healthy people across ages. A J-beta primer mix and a sample-barcoded 5' primer were used in a second PCR of roughly 6 to 12 cycles. TCRdb re-analysed the 5' RACE reads in MiXCR, keeping a single row per CDR3 protein. This table holds approximately 800,000 distinct CDR3 sequences, about half found once. Germline loops: CDR1 SQVTM, CDR2 ANQGSEA. The CDR3 covers 11 residues. Trimming stripped 3 bases from V and 7 bases from J, with 10 bases between. Sequencing was done on a sample of blood. The J gene is TRBJ2-7, the V gene TRBV29-1; D gene ambiguous. The source is a man older than 75 in good health. The CDR3 sequence is CSVEFSVEQYF. CDR3 nucleotides: TGCAGCGTTGAGTTCTCCGTAGAGCAGTACTTC.